This T cell receptor (beta chain) comes out of a study of T cell changes during pregnancy in multiple sclerosis. Profiled with immunoSEQ multiplex PCR; TCRdb holds only in-frame clones, not every one. This table has 35,000 to 50,000 clones, roughly nine tenths appearing once. J lost 3 bases, V lost 5 bases, and 14 bases had no gene match. The CDR3 is made up of 17 amino acids. Per germline, CDR1 SGHAT and CDR2 FQNNGV. This sample comprised CD4+ T cells from peripheral blood mononuclear cells, obtained after pregnancy. The sequence was collected from a female donor with multiple sclerosis, enrolled in a pregnancy study. This chain connects TRBV11-2 to TRBJ2-3, with 7 positions matching TRBD2. CDR3 in amino acids: CASSAGVRAVKTDTQYF. For the CDR3, the DNA is TGTGCCAGCAGCGCGGGGGTGAGGGCCGTTAAGACAGATACGCAGTATTTT.